This TCR beta chain stems from a study of CD8+ T cells in alopecia areata. The study, taken as a whole, reports: Normal scalp had lower clonality than lesional scalp, with alopecia totalis/universalis lesions showing this most strongly. Resident alphabeta T cells of normal skin are also sequenced in scalp samples.

Collection of lesional scalp punch biopsies and peripheral blood was performed in alopecia areata patients. Notes on this clone: Its matching antigen is unknown.

RNA extraction and reverse transcription yielded cDNA as sequencing template. Assay used: immunoSEQ multiplex PCR; TCRdb lists only in-frame clones, some missing. This sample has approximately 12,000 clones, with roughly 60% found just once. Input material: skin. The TCR was taken from a human donor with alopecia areata.

CDR3 DNA: TGTGCCAGCAGCTTAGGGGGAGGGGACACTGAAGCTTTCTTT. This sequence encodes CASSLGGGDTEAFF. This rearrangement joins TRBV7-9 to TRBJ1-1, with D maybe TRBD1 (5 bases). Trimming pared 1 base from V and 3 bases from J, leaving 9 bases between. The length of the CDR3 is 14 residues. Germline lookup yields CDR1 SEHNR and CDR2 FQNEAQ (reference sequence). Together with reference TRBV7-9 and TRBJ1-1, the CDR3 gives the full variable domain: DTGVSQNPRHKITKRGQNVTFRCDPISEHNRLYWYRQTLGQGPEFLTYFQNEAQLEKSRLLSDRFSAERPKGSFSTLEIQRTEQGDSAMYLCASSLGGGDTEAFFGQGTRLTVV.